What follows are 30 T cell receptor beta chains derived from one specimen sequenced in a study of identifying expanded T cells in peripheral blood. Some clones are missing from TCRdb's copy, which holds only in-frame ones; the method was immunoSEQ multiplex PCR. The sample shows about 78,000 clones, roughly 86% of them seen only once. The source material was blood. The receptors come from a person aged 18 to 70 in good health.

The chain uses TRBV6-5 and TRBJ2-7, with a possible D match to TRBD1 (6 bases). Looked up from germline, CDR1 is MNHEY and CDR2 is SVGAGI. Trimming removed 5 bases from V and 4 bases from J, with 12 bases in between. The CDR3 totals 13 residues. CDR3 loop: CASSTGQIYEQYF. The CDR3 DNA reads TGTGCCAGCAGTACTGGACAGATTTACGAGCAGTACTTC.

V usage is TRBV28 and J usage is TRBJ1-5, with 8 bases identical to TRBD1. Germline-derived CDR1 and CDR2 are MDHEN and SYDVKM. The CDR3 has 14 amino acids. Germline trimming cut 5 bases from V and 7 bases from J; bases unmatched to any gene: 7. CDR3 amino acids: CASSRTGINQPQHF. Written as DNA, the CDR3 is TGTGCCAGCAGTCGGACAGGGATTAACCAGCCCCAGCATTTT.

This chain links TRBV7-2 with TRBJ2-1; TRBD2 matches at 10 bases. The CDR3 sequence is 15 residues long. V lost 1 base and J lost 8; bases outside the gene matches: 5. CDR1 and CDR2 from the germline V gene are SGHTA and FQGNSA. CDR3 region: CASSLVPSGSDEQFF. DNA for the CDR3: TGTGCCAGCAGCTTAGTTCCTAGCGGGAGCGATGAGCAGTTCTTC.

The chain links TRBV7-2 to TRBJ1-5; tentatively, D is TRBD1 (6 bases). The CDR3 length is 17 residues. The germline V and J ends were trimmed by 5 bases and 4 bases, with 21 bases remaining between them. Germline V CDR1 and CDR2: SGHTA, FQGNSA. CDR3 region: CASSPSASGAGNQPQHF. CDR3 in DNA: TGTGCCAGCAGCCCCTCTGCTTCGGGGGCGGGGAATCAGCCCCAGCATTTT.

The chain employs TRBV29-1 and TRBJ2-2; 13 bases fit TRBD2. The CDR3 loop spans 14 amino acids. Losses at the gene ends were 6 bases for V and 6 bases for J; bases not matched to a gene: 4. CDR1 and CDR2 (germline): SQVTM, ANQGSEA. For the CDR3, the DNA is TGCAGCGTCAGGGGACTAGCGGGATCCGGGGAGCTGTTTTTT. Translated, it gives CSVRGLAGSGELFF.

The rearrangement joins TRBV4-1 to TRBJ2-7; D is perhaps TRBD1 (6 bases). This CDR3 has 18 residues. Germline V gene data show CDR1 as MGHRA and CDR2 as YSYEKL. Trimming took 3 bases from V and 2 from J, leaving 23 bases between them. Written as DNA, the CDR3 is TGCGCCAGCAGCCAGGAGACTATCTCCACCCACAGGGCCTACGAGCAGTACTTC. Protein product: CASSQETISTHRAYEQYF.

This rearrangement joins TRBV30 to TRBJ1-3; no clear D gene. Per germline, CDR1 GTSNPN and CDR2 SVGIG (reference sequence). The germline V and J ends were trimmed by 7 bases and 0 bases, with 10 bases remaining between them. The CDR3 is 13 amino acids. In DNA, the CDR3 is TGTGCCTCCGCGGGAAACTCTGGAAACACCATATATTTT. Protein product: CASAGNSGNTIYF.

Here the CDR3 DNA reads TGTGCCAGCAGCTTAGCGCGGGAGGGTACGCAGTATTTT. Its translation is CASSLAREGTQYF. The chain recombines TRBV7-9 with TRBJ2-3, with 9 bases fitting TRBD2. This CDR3 is built from 13 residues. V lost 0 bases and J lost 8; bases outside the gene matches: 0. Germline loops: CDR1 SEHNR, CDR2 FQNEAQ (reference sequence).

The rearrangement links TRBV19 to TRBJ1-1, with D tentatively TRBD1 (5 bases). This CDR3 region has 15 residues. V was trimmed by 6 bases and J by 0 bases, leaving 14 bases between them. Germline CDR1 and CDR2: LNHDA and SQIVND (reference sequence). This chain's CDR3 is CASRAAGLMNTEAFF. The CDR3 DNA follows: TGTGCCAGTAGGGCTGCGGGGCTTATGAACACTGAAGCTTTCTTT.

V and J are TRBV28 and TRBJ2-3; tentatively, D is TRBD2 (6 bases). The CDR3 consists of 13 residues. Trimming cost V 4 bases and J 6 bases, with 11 bases left between them. Germline CDR1 MDHEN, CDR2 SYDVKM. The CDR3 loop is CASSWSSEDTQYF. The CDR3 region has the DNA TGTGCCAGCAGTTGGTCTAGCGAGGATACGCAGTATTTT.

The V call is TRBV6-6, the J call TRBJ2-3; D is ambiguous. The CDR3 sequence is 14 residues long. Germline values: CDR1 MNHNY, CDR2 SVGAGI (reference sequence). Trimming took 4 bases from V and 10 from J, leaving 18 bases between them. CDR3 DNA sequence: TGTGCCAGCAGTTCCACGGAACTCCAATTGGCGCAGTATTTT. Translation gives CASSSTELQLAQYF.

This clone was seen more than once but under ten times. This chain joins TRBV4-3 and TRBJ2-3; no clear D gene. CDR1 LGHNA and CDR2 YSLEER come from the germline V gene. The CDR3 covers 14 residues. Trimming took off 4 bases at V and 1 base at J, with 9 bases between the two ends. The DNA of the CDR3 is TGCGCCAGCAGCCGAGTCGAAGGCACAGATACGCAGTATTTT. Amino acids: CASSRVEGTDTQYF.

This clone was observed once. The chain employs TRBV14 and TRBJ1-4; TRBD1 might be the D (6 bases). The germline CDR1 and CDR2 sequences are SGHDN and FVKESK. This CDR3 is built from 17 residues. With 3 bases removed from V and 8 bases from J, the gap between germline ends came to 22 bases. This CDR3 reads CASSHYTGPGGTEKLFF. The CDR3 DNA sequence: TGTGCCAGCAGCCACTATACAGGGCCCGGAGGGACGGAAAAACTGTTTTTT.

To note about this clone: Other DNA sequences in the same sample also yield this CDR3. The chain recombines TRBV18 with TRBJ2-7, with 8 positions matching TRBD1. This CDR3 contains 14 residues. Unmatched junction bases numbered 1, after V lost 3 bases and J lost 0 bases. CDR1 and CDR2 from the germline V gene are KGHSH and LQKENI. The CDR3 loop is CASSPTGDSYEQYF. The CDR3 coding sequence is TGTGCCAGCTCACCGACAGGGGACTCCTACGAGCAGTACTTC.

This chain connects TRBV6-5 to TRBJ1-1, with a weak D call TRBD1 (5 bases). Germline assignment: CDR1 MNHEY and CDR2 SVGAGI. V was pared by 2 bases and J by 3 bases, with 7 bases between. The CDR3 spans 13 residues. CDR3 sequence: CASSYMGDTEAFF. Written as DNA, the CDR3 is TGTGCCAGCAGTTACATGGGGGACACTGAAGCTTTCTTT.

The chain uses TRBV30 and TRBJ1-5, with D unclear. The CDR3 extends over 13 amino acids. V was trimmed by 2 bases and J by 0 bases, leaving 5 bases between them. CDR1 GTSNPN and CDR2 SVGIG come from the germline V gene (reference sequence). In nucleotides, the CDR3 is TGTGCCTGGAGTACCATTAGCAATCAGCCCCAGCATTTT. Translation gives CAWSTISNQPQHF.

This chain links TRBV7-2 with TRBJ2-3; D uncertain. The CDR3 runs 14 residues. The germline V and J ends were trimmed by 6 bases and 2 bases, with 12 bases remaining between them. Germline V CDR1 and CDR2: SGHTA, FQGNSA. The CDR3 here is CASRVAISTDTQYF. The CDR3 nucleotides are TGTGCCAGCAGAGTAGCTATTTCCACAGATACGCAGTATTTT.

The rearrangement links TRBV27 to TRBJ2-1, with D perhaps TRBD2 (6 bases). The CDR3 has 13 residues. In germline, CDR1 is MNHEY, CDR2 SMNVEV (reference sequence). V lost 4 bases and J lost 4, with 8 bases in between. CDR3 protein: CASSWDSYNEQFF. The CDR3 DNA reads as TGTGCCAGCAGTTGGGACTCATACAATGAGCAGTTCTTC.

The chain joins TRBV9 to TRBJ1-3; a possible D gene is TRBD1 (5 bases). V lost 0 bases, J lost 4 bases, and 14 bases lay in between. Germline lookup yields CDR1 SGDLS and CDR2 YYNGEE. The CDR3 sequence is 16 residues long. CDR3 loop: CASSVVSQGKGNTIYF. The CDR3 coding sequence is TGTGCCAGCAGCGTAGTCTCCCAGGGCAAGGGAAACACCATATATTTT.

V and J are TRBV5-1 and TRBJ2-1, with no clear D. The germline gives CDR1 SGHRS, CDR2 YFSETQ. With 0 bases removed from V and 2 bases from J, the gap between germline ends came to 3 bases. The CDR3 is 13 amino acids. In DNA, the CDR3 is TGCGCCAGCAGCTTGGATCCCTACAATGAGCAGTTCTTC. It is translated as CASSLDPYNEQFF.

This chain uses TRBV7-6 with TRBJ2-6, with D uncertain. Per germline, CDR1 SGHVS and CDR2 FNYEAQ. V lost 4 bases and J 0 bases, leaving 7 bases between the germline ends. The CDR3 extends over 15 amino acids. CDR3 nucleotides: TGTGCCAGCAGCTCAGTGAGCTCTGGGGCCAACGTCCTGACTTTC. As protein: CASSSVSSGANVLTF.

The table lists this clone with many counts. The chain is built from TRBV29-1 and TRBJ1-4; D not resolved. Germline V lookup: CDR1 SQVTM, CDR2 ANQGSEA. This CDR3 is built from 12 residues. V lost 4 bases to trimming and J lost 3 bases, with 6 bases between them. The chain's CDR3 is CSVAGANEKLFF. CDR3 in DNA: TGCAGCGTTGCCGGAGCTAATGAAAAACTGTTTTTT.

The gene calls are TRBV2 and TRBJ2-5; the D gene is possibly TRBD2 (5 bases). Trimming removed 0 bases at V and 5 bases at J, with 13 bases between. Germline lookup yields CDR1 SNHLY and CDR2 FYNNEI. The CDR3 spans 15 residues. The CDR3 spells CASSEAGARGETQYF. DNA for the CDR3: TGTGCCAGCAGTGAAGCGGGAGCGCGAGGGGAGACCCAGTACTTC.

J is TRBJ1-3 and V is TRBV10-3; D remains ambiguous. The CDR3 contains 14 residues. CDR1 and CDR2 (germline): ENHRY, SYGVKD. Trimming pared 0 bases from V and 3 bases from J, leaving 6 bases between. This chain's CDR3 is CAISESGLGNTIYF. The CDR3 bases are TGTGCCATCAGTGAGTCAGGACTTGGAAACACCATATATTTT.

The CDR3 DNA reads TGTGCCAGCAGCTTTGGAGTGGGGAACAATGAGCAGTTCTTC. This translates into CASSFGVGNNEQFF. The chain carries TRBV11-2 and TRBJ2-1; D unresolved. V was clipped by 3 bases and J by 5 bases, with 11 bases between them. The CDR3 has 14 residues. CDR1 SGHAT and CDR2 FQNNGV come from the germline V gene. Full variable domain (rest looked up from reference TRBV11-2 and TRBJ2-1): EAGVAQSPRYKIIEKRQSVAFWCNPISGHATLYWYQQILGQGPKLLIQFQNNGVVDDSQLPKDRFSAERLKGVDSTLKIQPAKLEDSAVYLCASSFGVGNNEQFFGPGTRLTVL.

This chain joins TRBV14 and TRBJ2-5; 9 bases fit TRBD2. The CDR3 totals 19 residues. CDR1 SGHDN and CDR2 FVKESK come from the germline V gene. Trimming removed 1 base from V and 5 bases from J; junction bases left unmatched: 17. This CDR3 is CASSQVSADWLAGIETQYF. The CDR3 nucleotides are TGTGCCAGCAGCCAAGTGTCGGCGGATTGGCTAGCGGGAATTGAGACCCAGTACTTC.

The genes are TRBV30 and TRBJ2-1, with 9 bases matching TRBD1. CDR3 size: 13 residues. Germline-derived CDR1 and CDR2 are GTSNPN and SVGIG (reference sequence). V shed 3 bases and J 6 bases; nucleotides not matched to a gene: 3. CDR3 region: CAWRGQGFNEQFF. Written as DNA, the CDR3 is TGTGCCTGGAGGGGACAGGGTTTCAATGAGCAGTTCTTC.

This clone was found a few times. The V gene is TRBV19, the J gene TRBJ1-4, with D possibly matching TRBD1 (5 bases). Germline CDR1 LNHDA, CDR2 SQIVND (reference sequence). The CDR3 contains 11 residues. The DNA for the CDR3 is TGTGCGAAATGGGGGAATGAAAAACTGTTTTTT. Amino acids: CAKWGNEKLFF.

The chain carries TRBV27 and TRBJ1-4; the D gene is possibly TRBD1 (6 bases). The CDR3 consists of 13 residues. Germline V gene data show CDR1 as MNHEY and CDR2 as SMNVEV (reference sequence). V was pared by 3 bases and J by 8 bases, with 10 bases between. This CDR3 is CASSFQRGEKLFF. CDR3 coding DNA: TGTGCCAGCAGTTTCCAAAGGGGGGAAAAACTGTTTTTT.

V is TRBV30 and J is TRBJ2-2, with 7 bases matching TRBD1. CDR3 size: 15 residues. The V gene's germline CDR1 is GTSNPN and CDR2 SVGIG (reference sequence). V lost 5 bases, J lost 4 bases, and 10 bases stayed unmatched. The CDR3 nucleotides are TGTGCCTGGGTAAATAGGGACAGAGTCACCGGGGAGCTGTTTTTT. Translation: CAWVNRDRVTGELFF.